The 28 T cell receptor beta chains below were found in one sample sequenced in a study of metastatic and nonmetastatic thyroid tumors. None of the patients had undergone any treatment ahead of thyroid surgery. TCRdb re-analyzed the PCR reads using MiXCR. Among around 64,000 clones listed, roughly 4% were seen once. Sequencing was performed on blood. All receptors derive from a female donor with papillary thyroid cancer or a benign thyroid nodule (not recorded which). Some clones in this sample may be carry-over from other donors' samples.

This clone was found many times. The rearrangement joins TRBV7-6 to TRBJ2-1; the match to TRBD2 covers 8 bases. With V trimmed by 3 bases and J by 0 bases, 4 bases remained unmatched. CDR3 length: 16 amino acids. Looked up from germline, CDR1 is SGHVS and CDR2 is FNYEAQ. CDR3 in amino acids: CASSFLSGNSYNEQFF. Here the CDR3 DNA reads TGTGCCAGCAGCTTCCTTAGCGGGAACTCCTACAATGAGCAGTTCTTC.

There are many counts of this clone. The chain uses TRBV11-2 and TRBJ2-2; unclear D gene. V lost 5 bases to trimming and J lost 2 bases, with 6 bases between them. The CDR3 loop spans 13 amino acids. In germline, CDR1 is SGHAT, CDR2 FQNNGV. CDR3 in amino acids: CASSPRNTGELFF. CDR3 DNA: TGTGCCAGCAGCCCCAGAAACACCGGGGAGCTGTTTTTT.

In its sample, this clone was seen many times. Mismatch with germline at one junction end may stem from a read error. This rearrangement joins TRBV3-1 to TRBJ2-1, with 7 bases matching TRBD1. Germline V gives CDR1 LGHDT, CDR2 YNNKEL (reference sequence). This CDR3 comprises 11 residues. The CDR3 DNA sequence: TGTGCCAGCAGCCAAGGAGGGGGCCAAATCTTC. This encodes CASSQGGGQIF.

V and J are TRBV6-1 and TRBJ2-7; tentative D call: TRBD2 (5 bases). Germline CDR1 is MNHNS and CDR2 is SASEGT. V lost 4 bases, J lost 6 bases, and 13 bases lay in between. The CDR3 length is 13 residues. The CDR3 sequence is CASSGSGSPEQYF. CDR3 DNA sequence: TGTGCCAGCAGTGGATCGGGGAGCCCCGAGCAGTACTTC.

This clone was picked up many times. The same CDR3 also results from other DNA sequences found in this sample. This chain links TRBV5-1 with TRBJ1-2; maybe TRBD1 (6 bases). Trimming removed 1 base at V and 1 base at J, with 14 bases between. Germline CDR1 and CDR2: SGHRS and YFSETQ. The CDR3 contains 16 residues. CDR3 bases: TGCGCCAGCAGCTTGACGGGGGGCAATTTTAACTATGGCTACACCTTC. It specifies CASSLTGGNFNYGYTF.

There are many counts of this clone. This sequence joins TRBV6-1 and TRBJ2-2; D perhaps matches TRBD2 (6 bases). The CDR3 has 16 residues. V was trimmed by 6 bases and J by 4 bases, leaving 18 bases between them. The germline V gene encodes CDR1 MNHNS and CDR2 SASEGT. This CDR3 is CASRTNHYSGTGELFF. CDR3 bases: TGTGCCAGCAGGACGAATCATTATAGCGGCACCGGGGAGCTGTTTTTT.

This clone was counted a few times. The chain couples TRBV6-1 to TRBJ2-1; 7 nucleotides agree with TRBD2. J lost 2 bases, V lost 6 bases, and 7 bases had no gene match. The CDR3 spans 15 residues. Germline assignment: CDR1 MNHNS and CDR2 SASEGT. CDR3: CASRCTSVTYNEQFF. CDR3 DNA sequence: TGTGCCAGCAGGTGTACTAGCGTGACCTACAATGAGCAGTTCTTC.

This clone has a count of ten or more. The DNA of the CDR3 is TGTGCCAGCAGCCCACCGACAGGGATGAGTGAAAAACTGTTTTTT. This gives the protein CASSPPTGMSEKLFF. The V and J genes are TRBV7-9 and TRBJ1-4; 7 bases are shared with TRBD1. This CDR3 spans 15 amino acids. Germline V lookup: CDR1 SEHNR, CDR2 FQNEAQ (reference sequence). V trimming: 5 bases; J trimming: 7 bases; junction bases outside the gene matches: 10.

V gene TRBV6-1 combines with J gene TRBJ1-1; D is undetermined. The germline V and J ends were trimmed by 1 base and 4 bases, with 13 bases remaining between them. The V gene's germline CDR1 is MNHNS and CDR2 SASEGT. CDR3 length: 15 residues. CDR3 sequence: CASSEVTDGATEAFF. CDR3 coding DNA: TGTGCCAGCAGTGAAGTCACGGACGGAGCCACTGAAGCTTTCTTT.

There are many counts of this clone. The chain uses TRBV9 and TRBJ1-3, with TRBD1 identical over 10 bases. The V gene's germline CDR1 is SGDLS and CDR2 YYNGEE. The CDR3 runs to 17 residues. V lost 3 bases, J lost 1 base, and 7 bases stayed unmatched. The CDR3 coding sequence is TGTGCCAGCAGCGGCAACCGACAGGGGGCGTCTGGAAACACCATATATTTT. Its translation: CASSGNRQGASGNTIYF.

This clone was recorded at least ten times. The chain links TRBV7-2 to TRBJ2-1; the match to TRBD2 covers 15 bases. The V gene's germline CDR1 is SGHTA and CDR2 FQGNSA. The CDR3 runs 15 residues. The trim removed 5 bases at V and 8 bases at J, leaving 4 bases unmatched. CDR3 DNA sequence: TGTGCCAGCAGCGGGACTAGCGGGAGGCTCTATGAGCAGTTCTTC. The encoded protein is CASSGTSGRLYEQFF.

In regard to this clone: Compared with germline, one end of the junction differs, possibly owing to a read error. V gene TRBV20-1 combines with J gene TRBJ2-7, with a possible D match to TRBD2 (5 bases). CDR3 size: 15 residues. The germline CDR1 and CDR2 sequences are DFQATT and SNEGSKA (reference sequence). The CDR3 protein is CSARVSASPLREHYF. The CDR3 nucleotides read TGCAGTGCTAGAGTCTCAGCGTCCCCTCTGAGGGAGCATTACTTC.

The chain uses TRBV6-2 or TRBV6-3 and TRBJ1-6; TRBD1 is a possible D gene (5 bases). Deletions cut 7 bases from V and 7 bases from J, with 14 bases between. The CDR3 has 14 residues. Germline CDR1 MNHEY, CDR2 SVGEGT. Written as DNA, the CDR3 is TGTGCCAGCATCAGGGTTGTGGGGAATTCACCCCTCCACTTT. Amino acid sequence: CASIRVVGNSPLHF.

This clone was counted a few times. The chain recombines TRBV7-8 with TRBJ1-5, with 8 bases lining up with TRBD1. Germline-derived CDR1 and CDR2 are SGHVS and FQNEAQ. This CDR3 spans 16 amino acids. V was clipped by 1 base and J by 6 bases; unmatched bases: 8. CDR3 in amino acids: CASSLGGDRRVQPQHF. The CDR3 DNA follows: TGTGCCAGCAGCTTAGGGGGGGACAGGAGAGTTCAGCCCCAGCATTTT.

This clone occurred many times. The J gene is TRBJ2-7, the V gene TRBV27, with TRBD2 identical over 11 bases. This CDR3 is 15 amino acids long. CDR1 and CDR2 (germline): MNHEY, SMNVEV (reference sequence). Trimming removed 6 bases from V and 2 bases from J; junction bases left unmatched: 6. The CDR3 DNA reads TGTGCCAGCAGCGCGGGACTAGCGGTAACCTACGAGCAGTACTTC. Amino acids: CASSAGLAVTYEQYF.

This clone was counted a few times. In DNA form, the CDR3 reads TGCGCCAGCCGACCTGGTGCTAGCGGGAGGGCGGCTCTGGATACGCAGTATTTT. Its protein product is CASRPGASGRAALDTQYF. The V and J genes are TRBV5-1 and TRBJ2-3; TRBD2 agrees at 12 bases. The CDR3 contains 18 residues. CDR1 SGHRS and CDR2 YFSETQ come from the germline V gene. V lost 7 bases to trimming and J lost 6 bases; unmatched junction nucleotides: 18.

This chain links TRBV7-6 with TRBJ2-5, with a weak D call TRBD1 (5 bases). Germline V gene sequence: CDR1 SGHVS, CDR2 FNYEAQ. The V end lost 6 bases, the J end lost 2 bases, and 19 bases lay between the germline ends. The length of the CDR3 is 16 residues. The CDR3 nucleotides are TGTGCCAGCAGGCTACAGGCCCTGGGGTTGCAAGAGACCCAGTACTTC. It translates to CASRLQALGLQETQYF.

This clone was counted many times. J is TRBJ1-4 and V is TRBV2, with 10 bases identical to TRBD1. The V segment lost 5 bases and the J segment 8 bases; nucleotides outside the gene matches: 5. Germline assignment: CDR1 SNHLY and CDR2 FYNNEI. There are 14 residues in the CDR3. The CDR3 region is CASSRQGAGEKLFF. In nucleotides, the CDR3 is TGTGCCAGCAGTCGACAGGGGGCAGGAGAAAAACTGTTTTTT.

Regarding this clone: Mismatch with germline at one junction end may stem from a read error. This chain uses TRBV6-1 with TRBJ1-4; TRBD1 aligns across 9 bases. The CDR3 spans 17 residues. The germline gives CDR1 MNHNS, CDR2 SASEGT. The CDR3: CAGRWGQGPSGNEKLFF. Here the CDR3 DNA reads TGTGCCGGCCGCTGGGGACAGGGACCGTCCGGTAATGAAAAGCTGTTTTTT.

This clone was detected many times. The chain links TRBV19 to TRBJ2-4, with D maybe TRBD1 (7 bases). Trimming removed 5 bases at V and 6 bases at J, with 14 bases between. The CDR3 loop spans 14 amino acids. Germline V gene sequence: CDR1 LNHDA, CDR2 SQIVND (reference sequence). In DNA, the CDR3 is TGTGCCAGTAGTCCGCAGGGGGGACCAAACATTCAGTACTTC. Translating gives CASSPQGGPNIQYF.

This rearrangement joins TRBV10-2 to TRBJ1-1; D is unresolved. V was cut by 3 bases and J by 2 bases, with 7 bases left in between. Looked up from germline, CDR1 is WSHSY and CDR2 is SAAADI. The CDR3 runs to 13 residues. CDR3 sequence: CASSDRSNTEAFF. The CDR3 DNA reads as TGCGCCAGCAGTGACAGAAGCAACACTGAAGCTTTCTTT.

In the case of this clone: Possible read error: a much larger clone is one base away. The chain's CDR3 is CASRTPGQWDTQYF. Written as DNA, the CDR3 is TGTGCCAGCAGGACCCCGGGACAGTGGGATACCCAGTACTTC. V is TRBV6-1 and J is TRBJ2-5, with 7 bases that match TRBD1. This CDR3 comprises 14 residues. V gave up 6 bases and J gave up 8 bases; unmatched junction bases: 12. Germline-derived CDR1 and CDR2 are MNHNS and SASEGT.

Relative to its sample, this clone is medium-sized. Here the CDR3 DNA reads TGTGCCAGCAGCTTGGCTAGCGGGTTTAACAATGAGCAGTTCTTC. This translates into CASSLASGFNNEQFF. V usage is TRBV11-1 and J usage is TRBJ2-1; 8 bases line up with TRBD2. The CDR3 covers 15 residues. V shed 3 bases and J 5 bases; nucleotides not matched to a gene: 6. The V gene's germline CDR1 is SGHAT and CDR2 FQDESV (reference sequence).

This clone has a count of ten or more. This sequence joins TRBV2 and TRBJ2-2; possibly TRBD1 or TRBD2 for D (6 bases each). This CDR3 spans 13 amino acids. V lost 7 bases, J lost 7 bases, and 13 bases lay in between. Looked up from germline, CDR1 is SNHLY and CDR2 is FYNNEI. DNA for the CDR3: TGTGCCAGCACCATCGAGGGGGGCGGGGAGCTGTTTTTT. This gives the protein CASTIEGGGELFF.

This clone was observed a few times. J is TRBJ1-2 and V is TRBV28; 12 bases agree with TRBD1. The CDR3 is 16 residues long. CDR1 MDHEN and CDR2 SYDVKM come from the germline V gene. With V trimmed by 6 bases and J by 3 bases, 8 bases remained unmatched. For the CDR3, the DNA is TGTGCCAGCAGGGACTCGGGACAGGGGGCTGACTATGGCTACACCTTC. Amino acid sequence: CASRDSGQGADYGYTF.

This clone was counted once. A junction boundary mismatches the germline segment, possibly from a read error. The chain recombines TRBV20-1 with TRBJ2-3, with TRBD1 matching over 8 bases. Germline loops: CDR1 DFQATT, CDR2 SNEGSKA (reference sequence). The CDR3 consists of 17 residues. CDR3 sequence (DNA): TGCGGTGCTAGAGATAGGGGAAGGGACAGGAGCACAGATACGCGGTATTTT. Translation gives CGARDRGRDRSTDTRYF.

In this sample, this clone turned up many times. The CDR3 loop is CASSFSVASGRERTFF. The CDR3 DNA is TGTGCCAGCAGCTTCTCGGTAGCTAGCGGGAGAGAAAGGACGTTCTTC. The V and J genes are TRBV11-2 and TRBJ2-1; TRBD2 aligns across 10 bases. Germline CDR1 SGHAT, CDR2 FQNNGV. This CDR3 comprises 16 residues. J lost 15 bases, V lost 3 bases, and 17 bases had no gene match. The variable domain in full, completed from reference TRBV11-2 and TRBJ2-1, reads EAGVAQSPRYKIIEKRQSVAFWCNPISGHATLYWYQQILGQGPKLLIQFQNNGVVDDSQLPKDRFSAERLKGVDSTLKIQPAKLEDSAVYLCASSFSVASGRERTFFGPGTRLTVL.

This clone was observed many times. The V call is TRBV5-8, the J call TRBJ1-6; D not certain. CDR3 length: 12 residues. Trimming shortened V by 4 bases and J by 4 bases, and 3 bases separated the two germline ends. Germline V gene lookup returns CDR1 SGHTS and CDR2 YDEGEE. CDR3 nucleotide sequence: TGTGCCAGCAGCCTTTATAATTCACCCCTCCACTTT. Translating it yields CASSLYNSPLHF.